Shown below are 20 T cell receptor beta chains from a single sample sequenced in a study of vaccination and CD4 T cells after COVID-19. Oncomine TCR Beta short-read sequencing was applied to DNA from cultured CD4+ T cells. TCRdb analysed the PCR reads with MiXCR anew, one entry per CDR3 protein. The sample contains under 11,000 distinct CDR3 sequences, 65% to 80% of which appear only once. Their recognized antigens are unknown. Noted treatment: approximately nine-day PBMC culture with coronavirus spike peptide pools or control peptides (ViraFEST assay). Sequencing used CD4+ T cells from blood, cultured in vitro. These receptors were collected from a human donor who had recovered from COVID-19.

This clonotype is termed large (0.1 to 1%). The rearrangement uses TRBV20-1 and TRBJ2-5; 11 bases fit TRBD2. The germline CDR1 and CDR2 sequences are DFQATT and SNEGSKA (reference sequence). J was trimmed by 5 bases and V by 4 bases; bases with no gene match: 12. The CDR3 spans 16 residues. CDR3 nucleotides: TGCAGTGCTACCCTATTACTAGCGGGAGTGGCTGAGACCCAGTACTTC. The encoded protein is CSATLLLAGVAETQYF.

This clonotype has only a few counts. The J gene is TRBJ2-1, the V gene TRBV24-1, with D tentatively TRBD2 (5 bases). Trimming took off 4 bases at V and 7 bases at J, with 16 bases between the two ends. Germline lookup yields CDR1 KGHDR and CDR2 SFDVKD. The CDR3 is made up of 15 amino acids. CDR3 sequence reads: CATSDPGREPNEQFF. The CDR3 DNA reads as TGTGCCACCAGTGACCCAGGACGGGAACCAAATGAGCAGTTCTTC.

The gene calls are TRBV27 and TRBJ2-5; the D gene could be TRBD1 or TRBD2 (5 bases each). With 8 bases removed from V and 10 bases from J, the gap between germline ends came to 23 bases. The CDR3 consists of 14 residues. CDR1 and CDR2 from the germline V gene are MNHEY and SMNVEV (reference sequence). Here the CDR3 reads CASRPGTPQEGQYF. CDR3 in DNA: TGTGCCAGCCGGCCGGGGACCCCACAAGAAGGCCAGTACTTC.

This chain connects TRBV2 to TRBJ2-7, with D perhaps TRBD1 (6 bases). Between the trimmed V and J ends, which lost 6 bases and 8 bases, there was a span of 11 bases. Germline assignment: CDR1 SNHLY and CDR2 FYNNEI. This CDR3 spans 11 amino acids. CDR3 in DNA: TGTGCCAGCAGGTACAGGGAGAAGCAGTACTTC. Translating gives CASRYREKQYF.

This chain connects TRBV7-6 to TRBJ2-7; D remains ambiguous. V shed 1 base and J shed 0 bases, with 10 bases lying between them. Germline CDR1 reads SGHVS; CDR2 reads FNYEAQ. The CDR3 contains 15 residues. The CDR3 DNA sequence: TGTGCCAGCAGCTTAGGAGGCGGCAGCTCCTACGAGCAGTACTTC. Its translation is CASSLGGGSSYEQYF.

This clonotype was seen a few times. This chain's CDR3 is CASSFPTSGYTDTQYF. CDR3 coding DNA: TGTGCCAGCAGCTTTCCTACTAGCGGCTACACAGATACGCAGTATTTT. This chain joins TRBV2 and TRBJ2-3, with TRBD2 matching 8 bases. J was trimmed by 2 bases and V by 6 bases; bases with no gene match: 10. CDR3 size: 16 residues. In germline, CDR1 is SNHLY, CDR2 FYNNEI.

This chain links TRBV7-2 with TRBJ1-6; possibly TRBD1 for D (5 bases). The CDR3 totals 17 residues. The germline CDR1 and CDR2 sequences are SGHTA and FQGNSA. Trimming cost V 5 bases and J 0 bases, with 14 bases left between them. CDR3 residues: CASSLGRGYSYNSPLHF. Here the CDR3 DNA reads TGTGCCAGCAGCCTGGGGCGTGGATACTCCTATAATTCACCCCTCCACTTT.

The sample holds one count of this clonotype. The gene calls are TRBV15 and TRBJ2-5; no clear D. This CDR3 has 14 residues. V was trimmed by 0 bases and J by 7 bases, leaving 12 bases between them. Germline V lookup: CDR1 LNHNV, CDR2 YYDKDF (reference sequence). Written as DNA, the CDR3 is TGTGCCACCAGCAGAGATCGCCTAAGGACGACCCAGTACTTC. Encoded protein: CATSRDRLRTTQYF.

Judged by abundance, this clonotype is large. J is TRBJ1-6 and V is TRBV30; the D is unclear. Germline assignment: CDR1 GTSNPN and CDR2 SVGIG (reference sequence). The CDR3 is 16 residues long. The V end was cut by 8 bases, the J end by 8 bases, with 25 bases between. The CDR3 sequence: CALKHLRPPGDSPLHF. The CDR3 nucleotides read TGTGCCCTTAAACATCTAAGGCCCCCTGGAGATTCACCCCTCCACTTT.

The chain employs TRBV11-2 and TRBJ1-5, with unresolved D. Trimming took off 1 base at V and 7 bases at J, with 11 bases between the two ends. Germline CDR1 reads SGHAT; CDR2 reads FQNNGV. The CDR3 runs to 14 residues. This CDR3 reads CASSLVPSYQPQHF. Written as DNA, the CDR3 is TGTGCCAGCAGCTTAGTTCCTTCTTACCAGCCCCAGCATTTT.

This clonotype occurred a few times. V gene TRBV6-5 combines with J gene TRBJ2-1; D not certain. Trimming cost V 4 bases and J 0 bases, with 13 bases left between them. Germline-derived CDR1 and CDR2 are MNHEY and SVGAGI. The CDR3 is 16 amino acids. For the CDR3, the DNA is TGTGCCAGCAGTTCTCGGACGGCTAGCTCCTACAATGAGCAGTTCTTC. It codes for CASSSRTASSYNEQFF.

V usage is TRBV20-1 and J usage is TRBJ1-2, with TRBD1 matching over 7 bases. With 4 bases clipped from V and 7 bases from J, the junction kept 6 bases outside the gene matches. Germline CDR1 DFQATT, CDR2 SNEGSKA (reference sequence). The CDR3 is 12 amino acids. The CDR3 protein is CSATMQGVGYTF. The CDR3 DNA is TGCAGTGCTACAATGCAGGGGGTTGGCTACACCTTC.

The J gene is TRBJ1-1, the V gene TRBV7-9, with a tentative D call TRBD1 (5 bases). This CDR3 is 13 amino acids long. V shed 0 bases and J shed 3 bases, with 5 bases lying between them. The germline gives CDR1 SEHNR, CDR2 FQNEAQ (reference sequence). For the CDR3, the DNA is TGTGCCAGCAGCTTAGCGGGGGACACTGAAGCTTTCTTT. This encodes CASSLAGDTEAFF.

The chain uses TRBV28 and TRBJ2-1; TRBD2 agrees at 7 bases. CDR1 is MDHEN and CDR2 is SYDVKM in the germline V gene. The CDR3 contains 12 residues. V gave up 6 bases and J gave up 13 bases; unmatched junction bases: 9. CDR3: CASSPPPGGQFF. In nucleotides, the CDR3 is TGTGCCAGCAGCCCCCCCCCGGGAGGTCAGTTCTTC.

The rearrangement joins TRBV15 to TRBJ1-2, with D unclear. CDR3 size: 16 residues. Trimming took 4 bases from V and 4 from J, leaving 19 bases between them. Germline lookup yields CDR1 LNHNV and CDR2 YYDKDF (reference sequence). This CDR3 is CATSTRSEGAIYGYTF. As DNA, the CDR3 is TGTGCCACCAGCACCCGAAGTGAAGGAGCTATCTATGGCTACACCTTC.

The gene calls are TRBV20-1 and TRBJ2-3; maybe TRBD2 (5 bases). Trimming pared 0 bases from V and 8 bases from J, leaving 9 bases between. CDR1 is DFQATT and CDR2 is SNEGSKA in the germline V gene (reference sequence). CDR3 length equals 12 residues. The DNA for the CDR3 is TGCAGTGCTAGAGATCCGGGATCTACGCAGTATTTT. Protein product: CSARDPGSTQYF.

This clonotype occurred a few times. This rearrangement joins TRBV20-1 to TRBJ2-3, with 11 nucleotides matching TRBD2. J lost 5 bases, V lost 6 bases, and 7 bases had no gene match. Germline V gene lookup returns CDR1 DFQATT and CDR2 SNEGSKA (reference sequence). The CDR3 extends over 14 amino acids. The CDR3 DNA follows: TGCAGTGCGGAAGGGACTAGCGGAATAGATACGCAGTATTTT. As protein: CSAEGTSGIDTQYF.

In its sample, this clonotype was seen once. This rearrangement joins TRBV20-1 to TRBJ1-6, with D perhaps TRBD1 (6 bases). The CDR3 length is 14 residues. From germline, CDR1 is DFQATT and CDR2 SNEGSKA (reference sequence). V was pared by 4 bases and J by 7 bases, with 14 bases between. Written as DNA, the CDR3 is TGCAGTGCTAATCCTGGGACAATAAATTCACCCCTCCACTTT. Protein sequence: CSANPGTINSPLHF.

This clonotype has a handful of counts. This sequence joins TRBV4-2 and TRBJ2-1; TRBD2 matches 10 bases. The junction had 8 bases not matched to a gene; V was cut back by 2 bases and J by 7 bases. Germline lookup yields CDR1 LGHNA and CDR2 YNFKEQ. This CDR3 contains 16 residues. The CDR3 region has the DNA TGTGCCAGCAGCCAACTAGCGGGAGTATCAAGTAATGAGCAGTTCTTC. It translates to CASSQLAGVSSNEQFF.

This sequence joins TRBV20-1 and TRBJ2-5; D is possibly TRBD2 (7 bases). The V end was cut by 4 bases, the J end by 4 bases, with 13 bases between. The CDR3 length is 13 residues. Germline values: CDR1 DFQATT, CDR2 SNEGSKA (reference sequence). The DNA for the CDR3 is TGCAGTGCTACGCGAGGGGGGGGAGAGACCCAGTACTTC. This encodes CSATRGGGETQYF.